This TCR beta chain appears in the sequencing data of a study of blood T cell repertoires in COVID-19. The CDR3 loop spans 13 amino acids. V was pared by 2 bases and J by 4 bases, with 6 bases between. The germline gives CDR1 MNHNS, CDR2 SASEGT. Original processing methods: For nucleated cells, counts were estimated from reference gene primer amplification. This table comes from immunoSEQ multiplex PCR, and its TCRdb copy is limited to in-frame clones, with some not included. V and J calls plus clone size are reproduced from that table; the DNA served to infer D and trimming. Among under 200,000 clones listed, roughly 84% were seen once.

This TCR came from a man aged 65-85 years with active or convalescent COVID-19. The sample was peripheral blood. V usage is TRBV6-1 and J usage is TRBJ1-5, with unresolved D. The CDR3 nucleotides read TGTGCCAGCAGTGAACCCCGGAATCAGCCCCAGCATTTT. The encoded protein is CASSEPRNQPQHF.